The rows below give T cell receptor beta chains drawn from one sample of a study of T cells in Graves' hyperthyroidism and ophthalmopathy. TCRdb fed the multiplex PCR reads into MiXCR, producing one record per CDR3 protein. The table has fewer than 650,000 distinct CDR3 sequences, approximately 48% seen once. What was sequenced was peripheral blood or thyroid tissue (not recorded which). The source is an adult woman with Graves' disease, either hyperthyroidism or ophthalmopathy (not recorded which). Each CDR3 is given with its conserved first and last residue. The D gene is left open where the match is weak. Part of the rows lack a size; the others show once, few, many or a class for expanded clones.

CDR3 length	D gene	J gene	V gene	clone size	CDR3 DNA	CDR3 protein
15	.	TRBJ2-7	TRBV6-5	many	TGTGCCAGCAGTTACTCCTGGGACTCCGCCTACGAGCAGTACTTC	CASSYSWDSAYEQYF
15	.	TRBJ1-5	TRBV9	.	TGTGCCAGCAGCCAAGCCGAGGGACCGGGGCAGCCCCAGCATTTT	CASSQAEGPGQPQHF
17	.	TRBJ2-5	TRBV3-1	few	TGTGCCAGCAGCCAAGGGGGCGTAGTCAGAGCCCAAGAGACCCAGTACTTC	CASSQGGVVRAQETQYF
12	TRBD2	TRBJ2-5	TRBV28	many	TGTGCCACCAATAGCGGGATTGGGACCCAGTACTTC	CATNSGIGTQYF
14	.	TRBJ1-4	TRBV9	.	TGTGCCAGCAGCGCCGGGGGGGGGCGTGAAAAACTGTTTTTT	CASSAGGGREKLFF
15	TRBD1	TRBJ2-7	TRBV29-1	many	TGCAGCGCATCCAAACCGGGACAGGGACACGGCGAGCAGTACTTC	CSASKPGQGHGEQYF
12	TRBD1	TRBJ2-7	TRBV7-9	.	TGTGCCAGCAGCGGGACAGGGGTCGAGCAGTACTTC	CASSGTGVEQYF
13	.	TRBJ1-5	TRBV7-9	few	TGTGCCAGCAGCCAACGGGACTATCAGCCCCAGCATTTT	CASSQRDYQPQHF
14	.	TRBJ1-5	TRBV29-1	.	TGCAGCGTTGCCGGGTCGGGAGGCAATCAGCCCCAGCATTTT	CSVAGSGGNQPQHF
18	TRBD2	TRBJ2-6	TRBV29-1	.	TGCAGCGTTGAAGATTGGGGGGGAGTGGGCTCTGGGGCCAACGTCCTGACTTTC	CSVEDWGGVGSGANVLTF
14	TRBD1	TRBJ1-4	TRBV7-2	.	TGCGCCAGCACCACGGGACAGAAGAATGAAAAACTGTTTTTT	CASTTGQKNEKLFF
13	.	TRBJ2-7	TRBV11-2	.	TGTGCCAGCAGCCAGGCGGTAGGCTACGAGCAGTACTTC	CASSQAVGYEQYF
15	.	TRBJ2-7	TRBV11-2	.	TGTGCCAGCACCGCTTGGGGGGAGGCCCACCACGAGCAGTACTTC	CASTAWGEAHHEQYF
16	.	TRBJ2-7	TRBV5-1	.	TGCGCCAGCAGACCCACTGAACAGGGCCTGGGGAACGAGCAGTACTTC	CASRPTEQGLGNEQYF
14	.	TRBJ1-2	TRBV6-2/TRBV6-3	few	TGTGCCAGCAGTTCGCGGGAGTTTAACTATGGCTACACCTTC	CASSSREFNYGYTF
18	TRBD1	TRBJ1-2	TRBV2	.	TGTGCCAGCACGACAGGGAGGGGGAACACTGAAGCTAACTATGGCTACACCTTC	CASTTGRGNTEANYGYTF
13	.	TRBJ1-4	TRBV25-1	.	TGTGCCAGCAGTGAAACTTCGGAGGAAAAACTGTTTTTT	CASSETSEEKLFF
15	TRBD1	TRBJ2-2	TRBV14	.	TGTGCCACCAGTTTCGGACAGGGCGGCACCGGGGAGCTGTTTTTT	CATSFGQGGTGELFF
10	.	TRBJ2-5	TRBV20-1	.	TGCAGTGCTTCCAAAGAGACCCAGTACTTC	CSASKETQYF
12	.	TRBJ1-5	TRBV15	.	TGTGCCATCAGCACACAGAATCAGCCCCAGCATTTT	CAISTQNQPQHF
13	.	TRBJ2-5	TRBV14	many	TGTGCCAGCAGCCAAGGGGTCGTAGGGACCCAGTACTTC	CASSQGVVGTQYF
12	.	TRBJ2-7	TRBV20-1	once	TGCAGTGCTAGCGGGGGTCCCTACGAGCAGTACTTC	CSASGGPYEQYF
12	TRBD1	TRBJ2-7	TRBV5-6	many	TGTGCCAGCAGCTTGGACAGGGGTGGGCAGTACTTC	CASSLDRGGQYF
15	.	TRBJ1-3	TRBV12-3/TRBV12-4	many	TGTGCCAGCAGTTCCCCATCCGGGGATGGAAACACCATATATTTT	CASSSPSGDGNTIYF
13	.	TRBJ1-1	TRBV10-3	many	TGTGCCATCAGTCCTACAGGTAACACTGAAGCTTTCTTT	CAISPTGNTEAFF
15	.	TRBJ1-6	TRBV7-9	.	TGTGCCAGCAGCTTGGAAGACAGGCAGAATTCACCCCTCCACTTT	CASSLEDRQNSPLHF
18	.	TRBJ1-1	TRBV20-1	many	TGCAGTGCCCCCCCAGGACAGAGGATCCGGAGGGGCAACACTGAAGCTTTCTTT	CSAPPGQRIRRGNTEAFF